What follows is one TCR beta chain and its context. What it recognizes is unknown. This sample stems from a study of blood T cells in healthy people across ages. Regarding the study as a whole: PBMCs went unsorted, and a conclusive naive versus antigen-experienced comparison was therefore prevented.

V was clipped by 4 bases and J by 3 bases, with 20 bases between them. The CDR3 extends over 16 amino acids. Germline assignment: CDR1 SQVTM and CDR2 ANQGSEA. A J-beta primer mix and a sample-barcoded 5' primer were used in a second PCR of roughly 6 to 11 cycles. Each cDNA molecule was tagged by a template-switch adaptor with 12 random nucleotides. Each CDR3 protein gets one entry after TCRdb re-called the 5' RACE reads with MiXCR. Among about 800,000 distinct CDR3 sequences listed, more than 45% were seen once. Source material: blood. This TCR derives from a man aged 30 to 45 in good health. The genes are TRBV29-1 and TRBJ2-3; D is ambiguous. CDR3 amino acids: CSVGSSIRPTTDTQYF. The DNA of the CDR3 is TGCAGCGTTGGCTCTAGTATCCGCCCGACTACAGATACGCAGTATTTT.